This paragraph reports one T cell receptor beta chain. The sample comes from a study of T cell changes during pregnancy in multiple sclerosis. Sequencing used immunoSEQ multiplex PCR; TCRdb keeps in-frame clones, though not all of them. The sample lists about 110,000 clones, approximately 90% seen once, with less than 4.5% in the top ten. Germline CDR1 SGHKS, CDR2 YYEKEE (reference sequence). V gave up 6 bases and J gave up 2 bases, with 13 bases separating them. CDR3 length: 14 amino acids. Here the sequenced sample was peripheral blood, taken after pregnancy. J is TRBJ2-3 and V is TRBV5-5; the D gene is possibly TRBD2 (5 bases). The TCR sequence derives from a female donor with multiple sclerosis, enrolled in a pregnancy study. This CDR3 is CASTPGYSTDTQYF. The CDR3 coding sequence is TGTGCCAGCACCCCGGGGTATTCCACAGATACGCAGTATTTT.